One and the same sample provided the 27 T cell receptor beta chains below, sequenced in a study of beta chain features in type 1 diabetes. Study results and caveats: Among all four CD4+ subsets, Type 1 diabetes patients had TCRB CDR3s that were moderately but significantly shorter.

These receptors have no identified antigens. The sequenced template was cDNA made from the entire isolated RNA. TCRdb keeps only in-frame clones here, not all; method: immunoSEQ multiplex PCR. Found here are some 190,000 clones, 6% to 9% of them singletons; the top ten hold 0.5%. Sequenced: central memory CD4+ T cells from blood. The receptors derive from a young man with type 1 diabetes.

This clone was counted ten times or more. The V and J genes are TRBV21-1 and TRBJ2-1; TRBD1, as called in the table, went unchecked against the DNA. TRBV21-1 counts as a pseudogene. The CDR3 sequence is 9 residues long. This CDR3 reads CAPTWEQFF. CDR3 nucleotide sequence: TGTGCCCCCACATGGGAGCAGTTCTTC.

V and J are TRBV30 and TRBJ2-3, with a tentative D call TRBD2 (5 bases). With 2 bases removed from V and 8 bases from J, the gap between germline ends came to 14 bases. Germline V gene data show CDR1 as GTSNPN and CDR2 as SVGIG (reference sequence). This CDR3 contains 13 residues. Written as DNA, the CDR3 is TGTGCCTGGAGTAGGACTGATTCGGGTACGCAGTATTTT. It yields the protein CAWSRTDSGTQYF.

The V call is TRBV5-1, the J call TRBJ2-3; 10 nucleotides agree with TRBD1. V was pared by 0 bases and J by 4 bases, with 8 bases of the junction left unmatched. CDR1 SGHRS and CDR2 YFSETQ come from the germline V gene. The CDR3 is 17 residues long. In DNA, the CDR3 is TGCGCCAGCAGCTTGGATTCCTGGACAGGGGGAGCAGATACGCAGTATTTT. Translation gives CASSLDSWTGGADTQYF.

A few counts support this clone. The gene calls are TRBV29-1 and TRBJ2-7; 15 nucleotides line up with TRBD2. The CDR3 is 14 amino acids. Germline V gives CDR1 SQVTM, CDR2 ANQGSEA. V lost 7 bases and J lost 4; bases outside the gene matches: 5. CDR3 in amino acids: CSAFGTSGRYEQYF. The CDR3 DNA reads TGCAGCGCCTTTGGGACTAGCGGGAGGTACGAGCAGTACTTC.

This clone was recorded a few times. With a much larger clone just one base away, this may be a read error. The chain couples TRBV5-4 to TRBJ1-2; a possible D gene is TRBD1 (6 bases). Germline values: CDR1 SGHNT, CDR2 YYREEE (reference sequence). V lost 4 bases, J lost 4 bases, and 11 bases lay in between. The CDR3 has 13 amino acids. CDR3 residues: CASSQDSFYGYTF. The CDR3 DNA reads as TGTGCCAGCAGCCAGGACAGCTTCTATGGCTACACCTTC.

The rearrangement joins TRBV5-1 to TRBJ2-7; 8 bases line up with TRBD2. This CDR3 spans 14 amino acids. Germline CDR1 is SGHRS and CDR2 is YFSETQ. V trimming: 4 bases; J trimming: 2 bases; junction bases outside the gene matches: 5. The CDR3 region is CASSSLGGAYEQYF. CDR3 in DNA: TGCGCCAGCAGCAGTCTCGGGGGGGCCTACGAGCAGTACTTC.

This clone was seen only a few times. The chain uses TRBV30 and TRBJ1-2, with D possibly matching TRBD1 (5 bases). The germline CDR1 and CDR2 sequences are GTSNPN and SVGIG (reference sequence). V lost 8 bases and J 7 bases, leaving 11 bases between the germline ends. The CDR3 loop spans 10 amino acids. CDR3 nucleotides: TGTGCCAGCAGGAGGGGTGGCTACACCTTC. Its protein product is CASRRGGYTF.

V usage is TRBV2 and J usage is TRBJ1-2; D perhaps matches TRBD1 (5 bases). This CDR3 region has 13 residues. The V end lost 6 bases, the J end lost 6 bases, and 14 bases lay between the germline ends. Germline V lookup: CDR1 SNHLY, CDR2 FYNNEI. Written as DNA, the CDR3 is TGTGCCAGCAGAGGTCTAGGCAGGGATGGCTACACCTTC. Protein: CASRGLGRDGYTF.

This clone has just a few counts. V usage is TRBV7-2 and J usage is TRBJ1-1; maybe TRBD1 (5 bases). CDR3 length: 13 residues. CDR1 is SGHTA and CDR2 is FQGNSA in the germline V gene. V lost 5 bases and J lost 4, with 11 bases in between. CDR3 bases: TGTGCCAGCAGCAGCCAGGGTAGCACTGAAGCTTTCTTT. This codes for CASSSQGSTEAFF.

Only a few counts were recorded for this clone. The chain links TRBV13 to TRBJ2-3; D ambiguous. CDR1 is PRHDT, CDR2 FYEKMQ, per germline (reference sequence). The CDR3 has 15 amino acids. V was trimmed by 1 base and J by 6 bases, leaving 14 bases between them. CDR3: CASSLESAGFDTQYF. CDR3 DNA sequence: TGTGCCAGCAGCTTAGAATCGGCCGGGTTTGATACGCAGTATTTT. Full variable domain (rest looked up from reference TRBV13 and TRBJ2-3): AAGVIQSPRHLIKEKRETATLKCYPIPRHDTVYWYQQGPGQDPQFLISFYEKMQSDKGSIPDRFSAQQFSDYHSELNMSSLELGDSALYFCASSLESAGFDTQYFGPGTRLTVL.

The rearrangement joins TRBV7-2 to TRBJ2-3; 12 positions match TRBD2. The CDR3 has 17 amino acids. V was clipped by 2 bases and J by 6 bases; unmatched bases: 9. Germline V lookup: CDR1 SGHTA, CDR2 FQGNSA. The CDR3: CASSLQGTSGGWDTQYF. CDR3 bases: TGTGCCAGCAGCTTACAAGGAACTAGCGGGGGGTGGGATACGCAGTATTTT.

The sample holds a few counts of this clone. The sample has other DNA sequences that encode this CDR3 too. The chain uses TRBV6-5 and TRBJ1-2; 11 bases match TRBD1. CDR3 size: 14 residues. Looked up from germline, CDR1 is MNHEY and CDR2 is SVGAGI. The junction had 5 bases not matched to a gene; V was cut back by 4 bases and J by 7 bases. CDR3 sequence (DNA): TGTGCCAGCAGTTTTGGACAGGGGGCGAGTGGCTACACCTTC. Translation gives CASSFGQGASGYTF.

The sample holds a few counts of this clone. The chain combines TRBV7-2 with TRBJ1-2; 7 nucleotides align to TRBD1. Losses at the gene ends were 1 base for V and 8 bases for J; bases not matched to a gene: 13. CDR1 and CDR2 (germline): SGHTA, FQGNSA. The CDR3 runs 16 residues. The CDR3 bases are TGTGCCAGCAGCTTAGTTGCAGGGGGGTTTGCTGGAGGCTACACCTTC. Residues: CASSLVAGGFAGGYTF.

This clone was recorded at least ten times. V gene TRBV7-9 combines with J gene TRBJ1-1; D possibly corresponds to TRBD1 (5 bases). The germline V and J ends were trimmed by 6 bases and 1 base, with 15 bases remaining between them. The CDR3 has 15 amino acids. Germline-derived CDR1 and CDR2 are SEHNR and FQNEAQ (reference sequence). The CDR3 bases are TGTGCCAGCAGGTTCGGGGGAGGGTCGAACACTGAAGCTTTCTTT. Translated: CASRFGGGSNTEAFF.

This rearrangement joins TRBV5-1 to TRBJ2-1, with 11 bases identical to TRBD2. Germline V gene lookup returns CDR1 SGHRS and CDR2 YFSETQ. CDR3 length equals 15 residues. The trim removed 7 bases at V and 5 bases at J, leaving 8 bases unmatched. This chain's CDR3 is CASLGLAGGNNEQFF. The CDR3, as DNA: TGCGCCAGCCTGGGGCTAGCGGGGGGTAACAATGAGCAGTTCTTC.

As regards this clone: This CDR3 is also generated by other DNA sequences in the sample. This chain links TRBV28 with TRBJ2-1, with 11 bases identical to TRBD2. This CDR3 contains 16 residues. Germline lookup yields CDR1 MDHEN and CDR2 SYDVKM. J lost 4 bases, V lost 1 base, and 3 bases had no gene match. The CDR3 bases are TGTGCCAGCAGTTTATACCGGACTAGCGGGTACAATGAGCAGTTCTTC. It encodes CASSLYRTSGYNEQFF.

The gene calls are TRBV6-6 and TRBJ1-1, with 7 bases lining up with TRBD1. CDR3 size: 14 residues. Germline loops: CDR1 MNHNY, CDR2 SVGAGI (reference sequence). V was pared by 7 bases and J by 4 bases, with 9 bases of the junction left unmatched. The CDR3 protein is CASMQTRGATEAFF. DNA for the CDR3: TGTGCCAGCATGCAGACCAGGGGGGCCACTGAAGCTTTCTTT.

This rearrangement joins TRBV29-1 to TRBJ1-1; D not resolved. Between the trimmed V and J ends, which lost 4 bases and 0 bases, there was a span of 15 bases. Germline V gene lookup returns CDR1 SQVTM and CDR2 ANQGSEA. The CDR3 is 15 residues long. The CDR3 DNA reads TGCAGCGTTGCCTCAAGCAGACTAATGAACACTGAAGCTTTCTTT. It encodes CSVASSRLMNTEAFF. Together with reference TRBV29-1 and TRBJ1-1, the CDR3 gives the full variable domain: SAVISQKPSRDICQRGTSLTIQCQVDSQVTMMFWYRQQPGQSLTLIATANQGSEATYESGFVIDKFPISRPNLTFSTLTVSNMSPEDSSIYLCSVASSRLMNTEAFFGQGTRLTVV.

The CDR3 reads CASSPPRSTYEQYF. The CDR3 DNA reads as TGTGCCAGCTCACCACCCAGGTCCACTTACGAGCAGTACTTC. V is TRBV18 and J is TRBJ2-7; D gene uncertain. V was pared by 0 bases and J by 4 bases, with 10 bases between. The CDR3 contains 14 residues. Looked up from germline, CDR1 is KGHSH and CDR2 is LQKENI.

The table lists this clone with a few counts. The genes are TRBV28 and TRBJ1-2, with TRBD1 matching over 11 bases. Germline CDR1 and CDR2: MDHEN and SYDVKM. The CDR3 is 16 residues long. The junction had 12 bases not matched to a gene; V was cut back by 4 bases and J by 8 bases. DNA of the CDR3: TGTGCCAGCAGTTCTGGGGCTCGGACAGGGGGCAGAGGCTACACCTTC. This gives the protein CASSSGARTGGRGYTF.

V is TRBV6-5 and J is TRBJ1-2, with D unresolved. The ends were cut back, 2 bases at V and 7 bases at J, with 8 bases in the middle. CDR1 MNHEY and CDR2 SVGAGI come from the germline V gene. The CDR3 totals 12 residues. CDR3: CASSYGGSGYTF. DNA for the CDR3: TGTGCCAGCAGTTACGGTGGTAGTGGCTACACCTTC.

The chain combines TRBV29-1 with TRBJ2-3; tentatively, D is TRBD1 (6 bases). Germline loops: CDR1 SQVTM, CDR2 ANQGSEA. The CDR3 loop spans 15 amino acids. Deletions cut 5 bases from V and 2 bases from J, with 17 bases between. CDR3 in DNA: TGCAGCGTTAGTCTTCAGGGGTACCACACAGATACGCAGTATTTT. Translation: CSVSLQGYHTDTQYF.

The CDR3: CASSYSVSPWYEQYF. Written as DNA, the CDR3 is TGTGCCAGCAGTTACTCCGTCAGTCCCTGGTACGAGCAGTACTTC. This rearrangement joins TRBV6-5 to TRBJ2-7; D gene ambiguous. Trimming pared 0 bases from V and 4 bases from J, leaving 13 bases between. The CDR3 is 15 residues long. CDR1 is MNHEY, CDR2 SVGAGI, per germline.

The rearrangement links TRBV18 to TRBJ2-7, with D perhaps matching TRBD1 (5 bases). Germline V CDR1 and CDR2: KGHSH, LQKENI. The CDR3 runs 14 residues. The V end was cut by 2 bases, the J end by 4 bases, with 12 bases between. The CDR3 DNA is TGTGCCAGCTCACCAATTGGGGCGGAGTACGAGCAGTACTTC. Translated: CASSPIGAEYEQYF.

This clone was seen ten or more times. The chain has TRBV5-6 and TRBJ2-4, with 7 bases that match TRBD1. Germline-derived CDR1 and CDR2 are SGHDT and YYEEEE. The V and J ends lost 3 bases and 6 bases, in that order; junction bases with no gene match: 9. The CDR3 spans 15 residues. The CDR3: CASSSAAGGRNIQYF. In DNA, the CDR3 is TGTGCCAGCAGCTCGGCGGCAGGGGGTAGAAACATTCAGTACTTC.

This clone has a handful of counts. This chain uses TRBV11-2 with TRBJ2-5; 7 nucleotides agree with TRBD2. Trimming took 5 bases from V and 5 from J; bases not matched to a gene: 11. The CDR3 spans 15 residues. Germline values: CDR1 SGHAT, CDR2 FQNNGV. CDR3 sequence reads: CASSPRALGGETQYF. As DNA, the CDR3 is TGTGCCAGCAGCCCTAGGGCCCTGGGGGGGGAGACCCAGTACTTC.

This clone was counted only a few times. This chain links TRBV28 with TRBJ2-5; TRBD2 matches at 8 bases. V lost 5 bases, J lost 4 bases, and 18 bases stayed unmatched. The CDR3 sequence is 18 residues long. Germline CDR1 is MDHEN and CDR2 is SYDVKM. The CDR3 coding sequence is TGTGCCAGCAGTCCGCGTGGACTAGCCGGGGGGGTCGGAGAGACCCAGTACTTC. This codes for CASSPRGLAGGVGETQYF.